Listed below are T cell receptor beta chains from one sample, sequenced in a study of cytomegalovirus exposure and HLA in healthy donors. Only in-frame clones appear in the TCRdb table, and some are missing; sequencing was by immunoSEQ multiplex PCR. Here the sample spans approximately 220,000 clones, about 83% being singletons. Source material: PBMCs. These receptors came from a man aged 35 to 55 in good health and CMV-seronegative. CDR3s include the opening cysteine and the closing phenylalanine or tryptophan. The D gene is left open where the match is weak. Expanded clones are given a class, and other clones once, few, many or no size at all.

J gene | D gene | clone size | V gene | CDR3 protein | CDR3 DNA
TRBJ2-7 | TRBD2 | . | TRBV2 | CASRGGTSGGYEQYF | TGTGCCAGCAGGGGAGGGACTAGCGGGGGGTACGAGCAGTACTTC
TRBJ2-7 | . | . | TRBV25-1 | CASSPLDMWSSYEQYF | TGTGCCAGCAGTCCACTGGACATGTGGAGCTCCTACGAGCAGTACTTC
TRBJ1-3 | TRBD1 | . | TRBV4-2 | CASSRGTDGNTIYF | TGTGCCAGCAGCCGCGGGACAGATGGAAACACCATATATTTT
TRBJ2-2 | . | . | TRBV28 | CASSLWTQNTGELFF | TGTGCCAGCAGTTTGTGGACTCAGAACACCGGGGAGCTGTTTTTT
TRBJ1-1 | TRBD1 | . | TRBV7-2 | CASSTSPGTGNGFF | TGTGCCAGCAGCACTAGTCCCGGGACAGGGAACGGTTTCTTT
TRBJ2-1 | . | . | TRBV7-3 | CASSLYGRGSSYNEQFF | TGTGCCAGCAGCTTATACGGGCGGGGAAGCTCCTACAATGAGCAGTTCTTC
TRBJ2-5 | . | . | TRBV28 | CASSRDGQRETQYF | TGTGCCAGCAGTCGGGACGGACAGAGAGAGACCCAGTACTTC
TRBJ2-7 | . | once | TRBV5-1 | CASSSRGLLRSSYEQYF | TGCGCCAGCAGCTCGCGAGGACTCCTGCGGTCCTCCTACGAGCAGTACTTC
TRBJ2-1 | . | . | TRBV28 | CASSFSLGRDSSYNEQFF | TGTGCCAGCAGTTTTTCTTTGGGTAGAGACAGCTCCTACAATGAGCAGTTCTTC
TRBJ2-2 | . | . | TRBV7-9 | CASSPTRLERGTGELFF | TGTGCCAGCAGCCCTACACGACTAGAGCGAGGTACCGGGGAGCTGTTTTTT
TRBJ2-1 | TRBD2 | . | TRBV5-6 | CASSEIRTSGNNEQFF | TGTGCCAGCAGCGAGATCCGGACTAGCGGAAACAATGAGCAGTTCTTC
TRBJ1-5 | . | . | TRBV7-2 | CASSLVGVNQPQHF | TGTGCCAGCAGCTTGGTAGGGGTGAATCAGCCCCAGCATTTT
TRBJ1-5 | TRBD1 | . | TRBV27 | CASSFLPDRGHGQPQHF | TGTGCCAGCAGTTTTCTACCCGACAGGGGGCATGGGCAGCCCCAGCATTTT
TRBJ2-1 | . | . | TRBV7-2 | CASSSSPDSYNEQFF | TGTGCCAGCAGTTCTAGTCCCGACTCCTACAATGAGCAGTTCTTC
TRBJ1-4 | TRBD1 | few | TRBV7-2 | CASSFSQGAYEKLFF | TGTGCCAGCAGCTTCTCACAGGGGGCGTATGAAAAACTGTTTTTT
TRBJ1-3 | . | . | TRBV7-9 | CASSAFPRASGNTIYF | TGTGCCAGCAGCGCCTTCCCCAGGGCTTCTGGAAACACCATATATTTT
TRBJ2-6 | . | . | TRBV10-2 | CASTRGQLSSGANVLTF | TGCGCCAGCACCCGGGGACAACTCAGCTCTGGGGCCAACGTCCTGACTTTC
TRBJ1-2 | . | . | TRBV6-1 | CASTPASGYGYTF | TGTGCCAGCACCCCCGCATCGGGCTATGGCTACACCTTC
TRBJ2-3 | TRBD1 | . | TRBV15 | CATSREDRVTDTQYF | TGTGCCACCAGCAGAGAGGACAGGGTTACAGATACGCAGTATTTT
TRBJ1-4 | . | . | TRBV6-5 | CASSYLGRDNEKLFF | TGTGCCAGCAGTTACCTTGGTCGCGATAATGAAAAACTGTTTTTT
TRBJ1-4 | . | . | TRBV2 | CASKVQGTGKLFF | TGTGCCAGCAAGGTACAGGGAACGGGAAAACTGTTTTTT
TRBJ2-1 | . | . | TRBV5-1 | CASSLKGPYNEQFF | TGCGCCAGCAGCTTAAAGGGGCCCTACAATGAGCAGTTCTTC
TRBJ2-2 | TRBD1 | . | TRBV14 | CASSRRGQGFRRTSTGELFF | TGTGCCAGCAGCCGTCGAGGACAGGGGTTTAGGCGAACGTCCACCGGGGAGCTGTTTTTT
TRBJ2-2 | . | . | TRBV2 | CASRFTSVSGELFF | TGTGCCAGCAGGTTTACTAGTGTCAGCGGGGAGCTGTTTTTT
TRBJ1-6 | TRBD1 | . | TRBV18 | CASSPTGAGSPLHF | TGTGCCAGCTCACCGACAGGGGCAGGTTCACCCCTCCACTTT
TRBJ2-7 | TRBD2 | . | TRBV10-3 | CAIRTSGIEQYF | TGTGCCATCAGGACTAGCGGGATTGAGCAGTACTTC
TRBJ2-4 | TRBD2 | . | TRBV7-9 | CSSRHSGGETKNIQYF | TGTTCCAGCAGGCATAGCGGGGGGGAAACCAAAAACATTCAGTACTTC
TRBJ1-1 | . | . | TRBV5-1 | CASRTGTLRSRDTEAFF | TGCGCCAGCAGGACCGGGACACTTAGGAGCAGAGACACTGAAGCTTTCTTT
TRBJ2-7 | TRBD2 | . | TRBV27 | CASSSASGRPEQYF | TGTGCCAGCAGCTCGGCTAGCGGGAGGCCCGAGCAGTACTTC
TRBJ2-7 | TRBD1 | . | TRBV27 | CASSLSSGQGARSEQYF | TGTGCCAGCAGTTTATCATCTGGGCAGGGGGCCCGGTCCGAGCAGTACTTC
TRBJ1-5 | . | . | TRBV27 | CASSLTGRRAQPQHF | TGTGCCAGCAGTTTGACGGGGCGGAGGGCTCAGCCCCAGCATTTT